Included here is one T cell receptor (beta chain) sequence, with context. Repertoires were generated with immunoSEQ multiplex PCR, while TCRdb's copy carries only in-frame clones and drops some. The sample consists of tens of thousands of clones, approximately 82% of them appearing once. This sample stems from a study of somatic mutations in cytotoxic T cells in rheumatoid arthritis. Germline assignment: CDR1 SGHDN and CDR2 FVKESK. V was cut by 1 base and J by 2 bases, with 12 bases left in between. There are 16 residues in the CDR3. The receptor's source is an adult with rheumatoid arthritis. This rearrangement joins TRBV14 to TRBJ1-3; D is undetermined. Sequenced sample: CD8+ T cells sorted from blood. The CDR3 loop is CASSQVGSGTGNTIYF. In DNA, the CDR3 is TGTGCCAGCAGCCAAGTGGGATCGGGGACTGGAAACACCATATATTTT.